A selection of T cell receptor beta chains follows, all from one sample in a study of blood T cells in healthy people across ages. TCRdb redid the calling of the 5' RACE reads with MiXCR, one entry per CDR3 protein. This sample yields approximately 690,000 distinct CDR3 sequences, of which around 43% are seen a single time; 30% belongs to the top ten. Sequenced material: blood. The receptors originated from a man older than 75 in good health. Each CDR3 is given without its conserved first and last residue. Part of the rows lack a size; the others show once, few, many or a class for expanded clones.

clone_size v_call cdr3_aa
- TRBV6-2/TRBV6-3 ASSYDGSEQF
- TRBV28 ASSLNREQY
- TRBV14 ASSQDVSHYNEQF
- TRBV5-1 ASSFRADTQY
- TRBV7-2 ASSSPGTGNQPQH
- TRBV5-1 ASSPSPGNQETQY
- TRBV6-1 ASSEPGQVIGGAF
- TRBV5-6 ASSPPGRENTEAF
few TRBV5-8 ASSKTGIGYGYT
- TRBV7-2 ASSYASQGAKSYEQY
many TRBV7-3 ASSLRGLAGEGYNEQF
- TRBV20-1 SAIRDANTEAF
- TRBV7-9 ANSLETGRTLAKNIQY
- TRBV2 ASRWGSGDHTGELF
- TRBV13 ASSARGLAGDEGVDTQY
- TRBV12-3/TRBV12-4 ASSPQGNNQPQH
- TRBV7-2 ASSSTPRGTSETQY
- TRBV2 ASRQKSGQGLGTDTQY
few TRBV11-1 ASSPTEREANEQY
- TRBV19 ASSAGTGVAEQY
once TRBV6-2/TRBV6-3 ASSYGSGLAGVSTDTQY
- TRBV27 ASRAWTNSGANVLT
- TRBV3-1 ASGPMPGTKKGYT
- TRBV6-2/TRBV6-3 ASSYSGGSNEQF
many TRBV7-6 ASSSSDEQY
- TRBV20-1 SATWVTDQPQH
- TRBV29-1 SVVPLAGLNEQF
- TRBV6-2/TRBV6-3 ASSYQTPGELF
- TRBV6-5 ASNYSGGNNEQF
many TRBV7-2 ASSLAQTSYEQY
few TRBV27 ASSPGRRETQY
few TRBV4-3 ASSQVLGRAGSTYEQY
few TRBV4-3 ASSPRSHSYEQY
once TRBV4-1 ASSQVGVASGANALT
- TRBV24-1 ATSDPSTRTDTQY
- TRBV4-1 ASSRGRVATDTQY
- TRBV12-3/TRBV12-4 ASSSRGRTNEKLF
- TRBV3-1 TSSPTGVANQPQH
- TRBV7-2 ASSLPGNNEQY
- TRBV25-1 ASSDPFLSPYEQY
- TRBV20-1 SARVYTDTQY
- TRBV7-2 ASSLGGAGATYEQY
- TRBV5-4 ASSLAESRTYNEQY
- TRBV7-6 TSSSDRGYGYT
- TRBV6-5 AGSYSGQGAWEQY
- TRBV30 AWRTGYRYT